These 21 T cell receptor beta chains came from one sample sequenced in a study of shared clonotypes between healthy human individuals. Profiling relied on immunoSEQ multiplex PCR, and the TCRdb table lists in-frame clones only, not all of them. The sample has some 1 million clones; about 74% are singletons. Specimen: memory CD4+ T cells sorted from blood. Subset described: CD45RA-negative fraction. These receptors all stem from a man between 18 and 35 years old in good health.

The chain is built from TRBV30 and TRBJ2-1; D not certain. There are 11 residues in the CDR3. Germline loops: CDR1 GTSNPN, CDR2 SVGIG (reference sequence). The V and J ends lost 7 bases and 0 bases respectively, with 4 bases between them. CDR3 bases: TGTGCCTACAGCTCCTACAATGAGCAGTTCTTC. Amino acid sequence: CAYSSYNEQFF.

The CDR3 sequence: CASSLVEVHEQYF. The CDR3 DNA follows: TGCGCCAGCAGCTTGGTCGAGGTCCACGAGCAGTACTTC. This chain uses TRBV5-1 with TRBJ2-7, with D hard to call. The V end was cut by 0 bases, the J end by 5 bases, with 9 bases between. The germline gives CDR1 SGHRS, CDR2 YFSETQ. This CDR3 contains 13 residues.

The rearrangement uses TRBV6-5 and TRBJ1-1, with a tentative D call TRBD1 (6 bases). Trimming took off 0 bases at V and 9 bases at J, with 11 bases between the two ends. Looked up from germline, CDR1 is MNHEY and CDR2 is SVGAGI. This CDR3 contains 13 residues. The CDR3 sequence: CASSYSRGGKAFF. CDR3 in DNA: TGTGCCAGCAGTTACTCGCGGGGGGGCAAAGCTTTCTTT.

Concerning this clone itself: A junction boundary mismatches the germline segment, possibly from a read error. The chain links TRBV2 to TRBJ2-2, with D maybe TRBD1 (5 bases). From germline, CDR1 is SNHLY and CDR2 FYNNEI. CDR3 length: 13 residues. The CDR3 sequence: CASRDSSVGELFF. As DNA, the CDR3 is TGTGCCAGCCGTGACAGCTCGGTCGGGGAGCTGTTTTTT.

This clone was counted once. V usage is TRBV7-9 and J usage is TRBJ1-2, with TRBD1 as a possible D gene (5 bases). The CDR3 totals 14 residues. Germline assignment: CDR1 SEHNR and CDR2 FQNEAQ (reference sequence). With 2 bases removed from V and 2 bases from J, the gap between germline ends came to 9 bases. The CDR3 DNA reads as TGTGCCAGCAGCTTAACACAGGCCAACTATGGCTACACCTTC. Protein sequence: CASSLTQANYGYTF.

This chain connects TRBV7-8 to TRBJ1-1; a weak D match, TRBD1 (6 bases). Germline V gene lookup returns CDR1 SGHVS and CDR2 FQNEAQ. Trimming cost V 6 bases and J 4 bases, with 21 bases left between them. CDR3 length: 16 amino acids. The CDR3 here is CASSSEGGRRGTEAFF. The CDR3 DNA is TGTGCCAGCAGTTCAGAGGGGGGAAGAAGAGGCACTGAAGCTTTCTTT.

The V call is TRBV30, the J call TRBJ1-2, with TRBD1 as a possible D gene (6 bases). CDR1 is GTSNPN and CDR2 is SVGIG in the germline V gene (reference sequence). With 5 bases removed from V and 2 bases from J, the gap between germline ends came to 9 bases. The length of the CDR3 is 12 residues. The CDR3 reads CAWETGNYGYTF. The CDR3 DNA reads as TGTGCCTGGGAGACAGGCAACTATGGCTACACCTTC.

This clone appeared once. The rearrangement uses TRBV18 and TRBJ2-7; 8 nucleotides agree with TRBD2. The CDR3 runs 14 residues. CDR1 and CDR2 from the germline V gene are KGHSH and LQKENI. The ends lost 6 bases at V and 1 base at J; junction bases unmatched: 5. The CDR3 loop is CASSAGGGSYEQYF. The CDR3 nucleotides are TGTGCCAGCTCGGCCGGGGGGGGTTCCTACGAGCAGTACTTC.

The V call is TRBV7-9, the J call TRBJ2-1; 10 positions agree with TRBD2. Germline V lookup: CDR1 SEHNR, CDR2 FQNEAQ (reference sequence). Unmatched junction bases numbered 6, after V lost 3 bases and J lost 7 bases. The CDR3 has 15 residues. The CDR3 DNA sequence: TGTGCCAGCAGCTTGGGAAGCGGGGGGGAAAATGAGCAGTTCTTC. The encoded protein is CASSLGSGGENEQFF.

J is TRBJ2-1 and V is TRBV6-5, with TRBD2 matching 12 bases. The CDR3 contains 15 residues. After removal of 6 bases from V and 5 bases from J, the junction contained 5 bases not matched to a gene. CDR1 and CDR2 from the germline V gene are MNHEY and SVGAGI. Written as DNA, the CDR3 is TGTGCCAGCAGCCAAGGACTAGCGGGAAACAATGAGCAGTTCTTC. It specifies CASSQGLAGNNEQFF.

The chain recombines TRBV7-6 with TRBJ1-3; D is undetermined. The germline V and J ends were trimmed by 0 bases and 0 bases, with 6 bases remaining between them. Germline CDR1 SGHVS, CDR2 FNYEAQ. This CDR3 has 15 amino acids. The CDR3 sequence is CASSLAQYSGNTIYF. Written as DNA, the CDR3 is TGTGCCAGCAGCTTAGCACAGTACTCTGGAAACACCATATATTTT.

The CDR3 DNA is TGTGCCAGCAGTGAATTGGCAGTTTATGGCTACACCTTC. Translation gives CASSELAVYGYTF. The chain is built from TRBV6-1 and TRBJ1-2; no firm D call. V shed 2 bases and J shed 5 bases, with 9 bases lying between them. The CDR3 has 13 amino acids. Germline V lookup: CDR1 MNHNS, CDR2 SASEGT.

The chain joins TRBV7-2 to TRBJ1-2; D not resolved. The CDR3 covers 14 residues. Deletions cut 1 base from V and 4 bases from J, with 10 bases between. Per the germline V gene, CDR1 is SGHTA and CDR2 is FQGNSA. CDR3 sequence: CASSLEQTPYGYTF. The CDR3 bases are TGTGCCAGCAGCTTAGAACAGACTCCCTATGGCTACACCTTC.

There are a few counts of this clone. The chain uses TRBV27 and TRBJ2-1; 9 bases are shared with TRBD2. Germline values: CDR1 MNHEY, CDR2 SMNVEV (reference sequence). CDR3 length: 16 residues. The V gene end was trimmed by 8 bases and the J gene end by 8 bases; junction bases not matched to a gene: 16. This CDR3 reads CASAPPGLAKGDEQFF. CDR3 DNA: TGTGCCAGCGCTCCCCCGGGACTAGCAAAGGGAGATGAGCAGTTCTTC.

Details on this clone: A much larger clone differs by one base, so this may be a read error. The CDR3 nucleotides are TGTGCCAGCAGCCGGGACAGGGGAAGCAATCAGCCCCAGCATTTT. Encoded protein: CASSRDRGSNQPQHF. The V and J genes are TRBV5-6 and TRBJ1-5, with 10 nucleotides matching TRBD1. The CDR3 runs 15 residues. Trimming removed 4 bases from V and 1 base from J; junction bases left unmatched: 2. Per germline, CDR1 SGHDT and CDR2 YYEEEE. The full variable domain, with the rest looked up from reference TRBV5-6 and TRBJ1-5, is DAGVTQSPTHLIKTRGQQVTLRCSPKSGHDTVSWYQQALGQGPQFIFQYYEEEERQRGNFPDRFSGHQFPNYSSELNVNALLLGDSALYLCASSRDRGSNQPQHFGDGTRLSIL.

This clone appeared a few times. The gene calls are TRBV7-9 and TRBJ1-2, with a tentative D call TRBD1 (5 bases). The germline CDR1 and CDR2 sequences are SEHNR and FQNEAQ (reference sequence). The CDR3 runs to 15 residues. Between the trimmed V and J ends, which lost 7 bases and 4 bases, there was a span of 19 bases. In DNA, the CDR3 is TGTGCCAGCACCCTAGGGGCCTCGGGAGGCTATGGCTACACCTTC. Translation: CASTLGASGGYGYTF.

This clone was seen a handful of times. The V call is TRBV2, the J call TRBJ2-4; D may match TRBD1 or TRBD2 (7 bases each). The length of the CDR3 is 11 residues. Deletions cut 10 bases from V and 13 bases from J, with 17 bases between. Germline V gives CDR1 SNHLY, CDR2 FYNNEI. CDR3 nucleotides: TGTGCCATACGACAGGGAGGGTTACAGTACTTC. Protein sequence: CAIRQGGLQYF.

This chain connects TRBV2 to TRBJ2-3; 12 positions match TRBD1. The CDR3 runs 16 residues. Unmatched junction bases numbered 9, after V lost 6 bases and J lost 5 bases. Per germline, CDR1 SNHLY and CDR2 FYNNEI. The CDR3 loop is CASRRGTGGYGDTQYF. In DNA form, the CDR3 reads TGTGCCAGCAGGAGAGGGACAGGGGGCTATGGAGATACGCAGTATTTT.

This chain uses TRBV6-5 with TRBJ2-5; TRBD2 is a possible D gene (5 bases). V lost 5 bases and J 11 bases, leaving 15 bases between the germline ends. Germline values: CDR1 MNHEY, CDR2 SVGAGI. CDR3 length: 12 residues. The CDR3 DNA sequence: TGTGCCAGCAGTACCCCGACTAAGCTGCAGTACTTC. Translated, it gives CASSTPTKLQYF.

The V and J genes are TRBV5-1 and TRBJ2-5; 10 nucleotides align to TRBD2. V lost 0 bases to trimming and J lost 2 bases; unmatched junction nucleotides: 7. The CDR3 totals 17 residues. Germline V gene data show CDR1 as SGHRS and CDR2 as YFSETQ. CDR3 in amino acids: CASSLATLAGRQETQYF. CDR3 nucleotide sequence: TGCGCCAGCAGCTTGGCCACACTAGCGGGGAGACAAGAGACCCAGTACTTC. Complete variable domain (other parts from reference TRBV5-1 and TRBJ2-5): KAGVTQTPRYLIKTRGQQVTLSCSPISGHRSVSWYQQTPGQGLQFLFEYFSETQRNKGNFPGRFSGRQFSNSRSEMNVSTLELGDSALYLCASSLATLAGRQETQYFGPGTRLLVL.

This clone was recorded a few times. The V and J genes are TRBV21-1 and TRBJ1-5; the D call TRBD1 from the table was never checked on the DNA. TRBV21-1 is shown as a pseudogene. CDR3 length: 15 amino acids. This chain's CDR3 is CASSKGSTGGKPQHF. In nucleotides, the CDR3 is TGTGCCAGCAGCAAAGGATCGACAGGGGGAAAGCCCCAGCATTTT.